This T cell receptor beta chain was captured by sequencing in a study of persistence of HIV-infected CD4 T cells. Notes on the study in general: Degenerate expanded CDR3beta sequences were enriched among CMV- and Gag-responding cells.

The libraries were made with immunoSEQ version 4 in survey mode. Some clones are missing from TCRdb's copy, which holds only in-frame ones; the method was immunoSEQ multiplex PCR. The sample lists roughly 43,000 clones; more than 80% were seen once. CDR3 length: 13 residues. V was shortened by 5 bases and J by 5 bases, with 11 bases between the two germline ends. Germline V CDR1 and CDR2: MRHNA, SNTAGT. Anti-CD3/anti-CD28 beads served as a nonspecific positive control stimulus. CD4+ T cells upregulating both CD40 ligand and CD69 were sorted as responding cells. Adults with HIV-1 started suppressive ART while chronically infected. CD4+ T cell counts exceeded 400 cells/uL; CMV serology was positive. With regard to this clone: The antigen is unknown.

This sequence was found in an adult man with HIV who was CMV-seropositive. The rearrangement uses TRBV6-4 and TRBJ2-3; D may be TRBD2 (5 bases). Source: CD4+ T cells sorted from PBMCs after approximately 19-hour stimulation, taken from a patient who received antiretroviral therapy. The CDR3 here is CASSYVGEDTQYF. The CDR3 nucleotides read TGTGCCAGCAGTTACGTCGGGGAAGATACGCAGTATTTT.